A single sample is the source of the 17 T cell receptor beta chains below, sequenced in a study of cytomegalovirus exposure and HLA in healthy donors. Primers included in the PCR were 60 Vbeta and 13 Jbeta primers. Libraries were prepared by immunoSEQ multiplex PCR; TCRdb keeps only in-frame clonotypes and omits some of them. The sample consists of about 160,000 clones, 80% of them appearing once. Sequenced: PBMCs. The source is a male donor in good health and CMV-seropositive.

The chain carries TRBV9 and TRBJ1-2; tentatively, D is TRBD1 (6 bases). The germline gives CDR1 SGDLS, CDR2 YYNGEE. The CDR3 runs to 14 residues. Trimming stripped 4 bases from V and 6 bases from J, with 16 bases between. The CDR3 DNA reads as TGTGCCAGCAGCCTGATGGGTCCAGGGGATGGCTACACCTTC. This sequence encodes CASSLMGPGDGYTF.

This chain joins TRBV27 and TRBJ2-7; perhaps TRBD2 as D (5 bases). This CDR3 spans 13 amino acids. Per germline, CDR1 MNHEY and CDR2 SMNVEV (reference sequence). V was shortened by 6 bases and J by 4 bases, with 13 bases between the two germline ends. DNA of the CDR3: TGTGCCAGCAGCCCAGGAAGGAGGTACGAGCAGTACTTC. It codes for CASSPGRRYEQYF.

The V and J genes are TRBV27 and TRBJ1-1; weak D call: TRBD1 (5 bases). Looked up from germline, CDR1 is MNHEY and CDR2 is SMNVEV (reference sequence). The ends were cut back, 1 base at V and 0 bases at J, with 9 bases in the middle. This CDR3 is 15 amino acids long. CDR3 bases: TGTGCCAGCAGTTTATTTGCCAGGGTGAACACTGAAGCTTTCTTT. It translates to CASSLFARVNTEAFF.

In DNA form, the CDR3 reads TGTGCCAGCACCAACCCCACCGGAGCTAACTATGGCTACACCTTC. Translating gives CASTNPTGANYGYTF. This chain links TRBV7-9 with TRBJ1-2; D remains ambiguous. Germline lookup yields CDR1 SEHNR and CDR2 FQNEAQ (reference sequence). V was cut by 7 bases and J by 0 bases, with 15 bases left in between. The CDR3 extends over 15 amino acids.

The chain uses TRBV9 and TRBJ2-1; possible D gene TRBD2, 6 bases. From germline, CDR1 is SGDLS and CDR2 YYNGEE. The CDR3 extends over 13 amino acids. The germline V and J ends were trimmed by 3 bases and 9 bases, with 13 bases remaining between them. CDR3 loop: CASSGGLPGEQFF. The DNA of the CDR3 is TGTGCCAGCAGCGGGGGACTTCCGGGTGAGCAGTTCTTC.

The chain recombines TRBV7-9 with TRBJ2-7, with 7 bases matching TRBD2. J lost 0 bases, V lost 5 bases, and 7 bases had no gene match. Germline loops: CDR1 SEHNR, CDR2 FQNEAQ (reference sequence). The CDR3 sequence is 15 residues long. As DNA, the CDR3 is TGTGCCAGCAGCCCCCTAGCGGTCCGCTCCTACGAGCAGTACTTC. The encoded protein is CASSPLAVRSYEQYF. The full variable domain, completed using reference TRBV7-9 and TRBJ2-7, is DTGVSQNPRHKITKRGQNVTFRCDPISEHNRLYWYRQTLGQGPEFLTYFQNEAQLEKSRLLSDRFSAERPKGSFSTLEIQRTEQGDSAMYLCASSPLAVRSYEQYFGPGTRLTVT.

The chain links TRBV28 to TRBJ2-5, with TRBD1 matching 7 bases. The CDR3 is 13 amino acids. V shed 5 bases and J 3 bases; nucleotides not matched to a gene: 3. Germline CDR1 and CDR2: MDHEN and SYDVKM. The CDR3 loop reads CASSHTGEETQYF. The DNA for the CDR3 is TGTGCCAGCAGTCACACAGGGGAAGAGACCCAGTACTTC.

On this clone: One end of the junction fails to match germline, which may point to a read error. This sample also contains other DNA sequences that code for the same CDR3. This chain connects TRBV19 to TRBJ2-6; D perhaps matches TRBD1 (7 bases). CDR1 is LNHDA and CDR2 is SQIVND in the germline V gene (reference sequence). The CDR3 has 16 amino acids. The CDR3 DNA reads TGCGCCAGTAGCGCGGAGGGGGCTCTTAGGGCCAACGTCCTGACTTTC. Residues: CASSAEGALRANVLTF.

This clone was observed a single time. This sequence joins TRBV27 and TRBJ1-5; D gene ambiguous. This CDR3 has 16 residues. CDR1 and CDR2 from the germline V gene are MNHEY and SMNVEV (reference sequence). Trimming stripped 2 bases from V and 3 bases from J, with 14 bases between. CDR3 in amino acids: CASSLGARVHNQPQHF. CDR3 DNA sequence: TGTGCCAGCAGTTTAGGTGCTCGAGTCCACAATCAGCCCCAGCATTTT.

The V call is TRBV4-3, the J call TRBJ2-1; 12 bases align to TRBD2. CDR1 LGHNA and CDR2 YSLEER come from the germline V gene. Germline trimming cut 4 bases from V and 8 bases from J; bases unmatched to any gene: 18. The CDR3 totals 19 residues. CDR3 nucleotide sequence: TGCGCCAGCAGCCTCCAGGAAGCGGCTAGCGGGAGGGCCGTCGATGAGCAGTTCTTC. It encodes CASSLQEAASGRAVDEQFF.

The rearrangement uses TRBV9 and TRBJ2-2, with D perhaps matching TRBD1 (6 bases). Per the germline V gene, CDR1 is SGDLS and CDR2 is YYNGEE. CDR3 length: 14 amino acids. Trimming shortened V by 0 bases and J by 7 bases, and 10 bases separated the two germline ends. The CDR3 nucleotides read TGTGCCAGCAGCGTAGGGGGGCCTAACGGGGAGCTGTTTTTT. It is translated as CASSVGGPNGELFF.

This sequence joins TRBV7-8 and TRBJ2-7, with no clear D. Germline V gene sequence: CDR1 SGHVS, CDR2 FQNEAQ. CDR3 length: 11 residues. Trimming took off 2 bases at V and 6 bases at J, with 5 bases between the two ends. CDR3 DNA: TGTGCCAGCAGCTTATATGTCGAGCAGTACTTC. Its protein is CASSLYVEQYF.

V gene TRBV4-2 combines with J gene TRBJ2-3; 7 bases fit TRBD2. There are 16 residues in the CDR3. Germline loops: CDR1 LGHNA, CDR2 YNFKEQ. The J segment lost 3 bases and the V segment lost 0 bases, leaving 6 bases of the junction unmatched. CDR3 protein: CASSQDAGVLTDTQYF. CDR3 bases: TGTGCCAGCAGCCAAGACGCGGGAGTTTTGACAGATACGCAGTATTTT.

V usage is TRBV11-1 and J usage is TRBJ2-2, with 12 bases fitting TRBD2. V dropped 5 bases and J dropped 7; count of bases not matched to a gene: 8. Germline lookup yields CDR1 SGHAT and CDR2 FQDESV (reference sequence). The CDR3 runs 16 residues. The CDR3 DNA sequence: TGTGCCAGCAGCAACGGACTAGCGGGAAGGGGCGGGGAGCTGTTTTTT. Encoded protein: CASSNGLAGRGGELFF.

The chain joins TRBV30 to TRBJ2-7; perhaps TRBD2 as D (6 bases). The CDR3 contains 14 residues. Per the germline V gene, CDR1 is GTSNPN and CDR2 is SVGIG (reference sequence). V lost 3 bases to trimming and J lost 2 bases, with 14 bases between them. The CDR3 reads CAWSSGSGTYEQYF. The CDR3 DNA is TGTGCCTGGAGCTCAGGTAGCGGCACCTACGAGCAGTACTTC.

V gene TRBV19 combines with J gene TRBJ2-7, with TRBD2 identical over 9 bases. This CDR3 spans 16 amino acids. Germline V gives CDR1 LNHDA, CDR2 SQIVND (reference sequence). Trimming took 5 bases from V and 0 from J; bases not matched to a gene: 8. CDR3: CASSSSSGRTSYEQYF. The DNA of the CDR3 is TGTGCCAGTAGTTCGAGTAGCGGGAGAACCTCCTACGAGCAGTACTTC.

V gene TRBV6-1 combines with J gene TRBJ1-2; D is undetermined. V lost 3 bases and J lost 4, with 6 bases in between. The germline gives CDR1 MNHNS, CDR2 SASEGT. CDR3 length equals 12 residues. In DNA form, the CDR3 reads TGTGCCAGCAGTGACGGGAGCTATGGCTACACCTTC. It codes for CASSDGSYGYTF.